A single sample gave rise to the 17 T cell receptor beta chains below, sequenced in a study of blood T cell repertoires in COVID-19. Data came from immunoSEQ multiplex PCR; TCRdb stores just in-frame clones and leaves some out. The profile shows about 170,000 clones, approximately 87% of them singletons. The sequenced sample consisted of peripheral blood. Receptor source: a woman in her fifties or sixties with COVID-19, enrolled during active disease.

The chain is built from TRBV29-1 and TRBJ1-5; TRBD1 aligns across 8 bases. V lost 6 bases, J lost 7 bases, and 8 bases stayed unmatched. The germline CDR1 and CDR2 sequences are SQVTM and ANQGSEA. The length of the CDR3 is 13 residues. The CDR3 region has the DNA TGCAGCGTCCGTACAGGGGGAGGCCAGCCCCAGCATTTT. Residues: CSVRTGGGQPQHF.

This sequence joins TRBV7-2 and TRBJ1-5, with D tentatively TRBD1 (6 bases). V lost 1 base, J lost 4 bases, and 11 bases lay in between. Looked up from germline, CDR1 is SGHTA and CDR2 is FQGNSA. This CDR3 has 15 residues. CDR3 nucleotide sequence: TGTGCCAGCAGCTTAGAAGACAGGCTGAATCAGCCCCAGCATTTT. Translation gives CASSLEDRLNQPQHF.

In this sample, this clone turned up once. The genes are TRBV7-9 and TRBJ2-7, with 8 bases aligning to TRBD1. Germline-derived CDR1 and CDR2 are SEHNR and FQNEAQ (reference sequence). The V and J ends lost 5 bases and 7 bases, in that order; junction bases with no gene match: 10. The CDR3 covers 14 residues. CDR3 sequence (DNA): TGTGCCAGCAGCAGGACAGGGTCCCTGGGGGAGCAGTACTTC. It yields the protein CASSRTGSLGEQYF.

The rearrangement uses TRBV5-8 and TRBJ1-1; 8 bases are shared with TRBD1. CDR1 and CDR2 (germline): SGHTS, YDEGEE. The CDR3 extends over 15 amino acids. J was trimmed by 1 base and V by 4 bases; bases with no gene match: 6. The CDR3 DNA reads as TGTGCCAGCAGCCATCGAGACAGGGGGAACACTGAAGCTTTCTTT. The encoded protein is CASSHRDRGNTEAFF.

Points on this clone: Other DNA sequences in this sample translate to the same CDR3. The chain joins TRBV6-5 to TRBJ2-1, with 9 nucleotides matching TRBD2. Trimming took 3 bases from V and 5 from J; bases not matched to a gene: 5. The germline V gene encodes CDR1 MNHEY and CDR2 SVGAGI. The CDR3 has 15 residues. As DNA, the CDR3 is TGTGCCAGCAGTTATGTAGCGGGAGACCACAATGAGCAGTTCTTC. Translated, it gives CASSYVAGDHNEQFF.

There are a few counts of this clone. The chain employs TRBV19 and TRBJ2-7, with D possibly being TRBD2 (5 bases). Per germline, CDR1 LNHDA and CDR2 SQIVND (reference sequence). V was pared by 5 bases and J by 3 bases, with 14 bases between. This CDR3 is 14 amino acids long. For the CDR3, the DNA is TGTGCCAGTAGTCGGAGCGGTGAATTCTACGAGCAGTACTTC. Protein product: CASSRSGEFYEQYF.

The V and J genes are TRBV4-1 and TRBJ2-4; a possible D gene is TRBD2 (6 bases). V lost 3 bases and J lost 0, with 9 bases in between. The length of the CDR3 is 15 residues. Germline loops: CDR1 MGHRA, CDR2 YSYEKL. The CDR3 DNA is TGCGCCAGCAGCCATCCGGGACTAGCCAAAAACATTCAGTACTTC. Residues: CASSHPGLAKNIQYF.

V gene TRBV15 combines with J gene TRBJ2-2, with 14 positions matching TRBD2. Germline assignment: CDR1 LNHNV and CDR2 YYDKDF (reference sequence). The CDR3 has 18 residues. The V and J ends lost 3 bases and 4 bases, in that order; junction bases with no gene match: 7. In DNA, the CDR3 is TGTGCCACCAGCAGGGGCGGGACTAGCGGGAGCCCCACCGGGGAGCTGTTTTTT. This sequence encodes CATSRGGTSGSPTGELFF. The complete variable domain, with remaining parts taken from reference TRBV15 and TRBJ2-2, reads DAMVIQNPRYQVTQFGKPVTLSCSQTLNHNVMYWYQQKSSQAPKLLFHYYDKDFNNEADTPDNFQSRRPNTSFCFLDIRSPGLGDTAMYLCATSRGGTSGSPTGELFFGEGSRLTVL.

The chain uses TRBV11-3 and TRBJ2-2, with D uncertain. The length of the CDR3 is 12 residues. V dropped 7 bases and J dropped 5 bases, with 8 bases sitting between them. Germline V gives CDR1 SGHNT, CDR2 YENEEA. The CDR3 sequence: CASTEVTGELFF. As DNA, the CDR3 is TGTGCCAGCACCGAGGTAACCGGGGAGCTGTTTTTT.

This chain links TRBV4-3 with TRBJ1-1; D unresolved. Trimming took off 1 base at V and 3 bases at J, with 9 bases between the two ends. The CDR3 length is 14 residues. The germline V gene encodes CDR1 LGHNA and CDR2 YSLEER. CDR3 nucleotide sequence: TGCGCCAGCAGCCAAGTTGTCATTGACACTGAAGCTTTCTTT. Its protein product is CASSQVVIDTEAFF.

The chain uses TRBV7-2 and TRBJ2-5, with 8 positions matching TRBD1. The germline CDR1 and CDR2 sequences are SGHTA and FQGNSA. V dropped 2 bases and J dropped 5; count of bases not matched to a gene: 4. CDR3 length: 14 amino acids. CDR3 sequence (DNA): TGTGCCAGCAGCTTACAGGGGGCAAGGGAGACCCAGTACTTC. Translated: CASSLQGARETQYF.

This clone was seen more than once but under ten times. The chain recombines TRBV7-8 with TRBJ1-1; the match to TRBD1 covers 9 bases. This CDR3 comprises 14 residues. J was trimmed by 8 bases and V by 2 bases; bases with no gene match: 6. Germline assignment: CDR1 SGHVS and CDR2 FQNEAQ. For the CDR3, the DNA is TGTGCCAGCAGCTTACTTTTCGACAGGGGGGAAGCTTTCTTT. This codes for CASSLLFDRGEAFF.

The CDR3 DNA reads as TGTGCCAGTAGGCGTCAGGGGGTTGAAGCTTTCTTT. Protein: CASRRQGVEAFF. This rearrangement joins TRBV19 to TRBJ1-1; 7 bases match TRBD1. V lost 6 bases, J lost 7 bases, and 5 bases stayed unmatched. The V gene's germline CDR1 is LNHDA and CDR2 SQIVND (reference sequence). The CDR3 runs 12 residues.

This clone was detected once. The V call is TRBV4-3, the J call TRBJ2-1; 7 bases map to TRBD2. The V segment lost 1 base and the J segment 3 bases; nucleotides outside the gene matches: 9. The CDR3 loop spans 17 amino acids. Germline CDR1 LGHNA, CDR2 YSLEER. This CDR3 reads CASSQVASGGFYNEQFF. For the CDR3, the DNA is TGCGCCAGCAGCCAAGTGGCTAGCGGAGGATTCTACAATGAGCAGTTCTTC.

The gene calls are TRBV6-5 and TRBJ1-5, with D unresolved. V was trimmed by 4 bases and J by 6 bases, leaving 10 bases between them. This CDR3 contains 13 residues. The germline V gene encodes CDR1 MNHEY and CDR2 SVGAGI. This CDR3 reads CASSSVAIQPQHF. CDR3 coding DNA: TGTGCCAGCAGTTCTGTTGCTATTCAGCCCCAGCATTTT.

This rearrangement joins TRBV7-2 to TRBJ2-7, with no clear D. CDR1 SGHTA and CDR2 FQGNSA come from the germline V gene. This CDR3 is built from 14 residues. V was shortened by 1 base and J by 2 bases, with 9 bases between the two germline ends. The CDR3 region is CASSLDTITYEQYF. CDR3 in DNA: TGTGCCAGCAGCTTAGATACTATAACCTACGAGCAGTACTTC. The entire variable domain, with the rest obtained from reference TRBV7-2 and TRBJ2-7, is as follows: GAGVSQSPSNKVTEKGKDVELRCDPISGHTALYWYRQSLGQGLEFLIYFQGNSAPDKSGLPSDRFSAERTGGSVSTLTIQRTQQEDSAVYLCASSLDTITYEQYFGPGTRLTVT.

The chain recombines TRBV7-9 with TRBJ1-5; no clear D. V shed 2 bases and J shed 2 bases, with 10 bases lying between them. Per germline, CDR1 SEHNR and CDR2 FQNEAQ (reference sequence). The CDR3 is 15 amino acids. The CDR3 bases are TGTGCCAGCAGCTTAACGGGGAATGGCAATCAGCCCCAGCATTTT. Translating gives CASSLTGNGNQPQHF. Combining the CDR3 with reference TRBV7-9 and TRBJ1-5 gives the whole variable domain DTGVSQNPRHKITKRGQNVTFRCDPISEHNRLYWYRQTLGQGPEFLTYFQNEAQLEKSRLLSDRFSAERPKGSFSTLEIQRTEQGDSAMYLCASSLTGNGNQPQHFGDGTRLSIL.